The 19 T cell receptor beta chains below all came from one sample that was sequenced in a study of shared T cell receptors in the human thymus. The method was immunoSEQ multiplex PCR; TCRdb's version includes in-frame clones alone and lacks a portion of them. The sample lists over 650,000 clones, 80% to 90% occurring once. The same data also contributed to another study, on human thymus T cells.

The sequenced sample consisted of thymocytes. The source is a boy in the first two years of life with a congenital heart defect.

The rearrangement joins TRBV27 to TRBJ1-2; TRBD1 matches at 10 bases. CDR3 length equals 14 residues. Germline trimming cut 5 bases from V and 8 bases from J; bases unmatched to any gene: 8. CDR1 MNHEY and CDR2 SMNVEV come from the germline V gene (reference sequence). CDR3 sequence: CASSLGWDRGGYTF. In DNA form, the CDR3 reads TGTGCCAGCAGTCTCGGATGGGACAGGGGCGGCTACACCTTC.

The chain joins TRBV5-4 to TRBJ2-5; TRBD1 matches at 7 bases. There are 20 residues in the CDR3. J was trimmed by 5 bases and V by 0 bases; bases with no gene match: 22. The germline V gene has CDR1 SGHNT and CDR2 YYREEE (reference sequence). Here the CDR3 reads CASSLEVNPANPGQEETQYF. The CDR3 DNA follows: TGTGCCAGCAGCTTGGAGGTTAACCCCGCCAACCCCGGACAGGAGGAGACCCAGTACTTC.

The chain has TRBV2 and TRBJ2-7; a possible D gene is TRBD1 (6 bases). V gave up 7 bases and J gave up 3 bases, with 13 bases separating them. Germline V lookup: CDR1 SNHLY, CDR2 FYNNEI. The CDR3 has 13 amino acids. The CDR3 here is CASIRGIGYEQYF. The CDR3, as DNA: TGTGCCAGCATTAGGGGGATAGGCTACGAGCAGTACTTC. Full variable domain (outside the CDR3, taken from reference TRBV2 and TRBJ2-7): EPEVTQTPSHQVTQMGQEVILRCVPISNHLYFYWYRQILGQKVEFLVSFYNNEISEKSEIFDDQFSVERPDGSNFTLKIRSTKLEDSAMYFCASIRGIGYEQYFGPGTRLTVT.

V is TRBV11-2 and J is TRBJ2-5; 7 bases line up with TRBD2. V lost 1 base, J lost 5 bases, and 4 bases stayed unmatched. The length of the CDR3 is 14 residues. CDR1 and CDR2 (germline): SGHAT, FQNNGV. The CDR3 region has the DNA TGTGCCAGCAGCTTAGGTCCCGGGGGGGAGACCCAGTACTTC. Amino acid sequence: CASSLGPGGETQYF.

Remarks on this clone: Other nucleotide sequences in the sample specify the same CDR3. The genes are TRBV5-6 and TRBJ2-7; TRBD1 aligns across 7 bases. Unmatched junction bases numbered 15, after V lost 6 bases and J lost 6 bases. Germline loops: CDR1 SGHDT, CDR2 YYEEEE. This CDR3 is 15 amino acids long. In DNA form, the CDR3 reads TGTGCCAGCACCCGGGGTGGGGACAGCTTGGCCGAGCAGTACTTC. This encodes CASTRGGDSLAEQYF.

This chain connects TRBV11-2 to TRBJ2-7, with D unclear. V dropped 2 bases and J dropped 1 base, with 18 bases sitting between them. The CDR3 sequence is 17 residues long. From germline, CDR1 is SGHAT and CDR2 FQNNGV. CDR3 DNA sequence: TGTGCCAGCAGCTTATTTTCCCCCATAGTATTATCCTACGAGCAGTACTTC. It translates to CASSLFSPIVLSYEQYF.

CDR3 in DNA: TGTGCCAGCAGCCCCCCGGGGGGCCACAATGAGCAGTTCTTC. Amino acids: CASSPPGGHNEQFF. The chain recombines TRBV28 with TRBJ2-1, with D possibly being TRBD2 (7 bases). The CDR3 covers 14 residues. The ends were cut back, 6 bases at V and 5 bases at J, with 14 bases in the middle. CDR1 is MDHEN, CDR2 SYDVKM, per germline.

This chain links TRBV5-1 with TRBJ2-7; 8 bases align to TRBD2. There are 15 residues in the CDR3. V was clipped by 4 bases and J by 4 bases; unmatched bases: 10. CDR1 SGHRS and CDR2 YFSETQ come from the germline V gene. The CDR3 nucleotides are TGCGCCAGCAGCGGGGGACTAGACGTGATTTACGAGCAGTACTTC. It encodes CASSGGLDVIYEQYF.

The rearrangement joins TRBV7-8 to TRBJ1-1, with 9 positions matching TRBD1. The germline CDR1 and CDR2 sequences are SGHVS and FQNEAQ. V lost 0 bases to trimming and J lost 6 bases; unmatched junction nucleotides: 8. This CDR3 is built from 16 residues. The CDR3 coding sequence is TGTGCCAGCAGCTTAGCACGGGGACAGGGTAGCGCTGAAGCTTTCTTT. Residues: CASSLARGQGSAEAFF.

This chain links TRBV27 with TRBJ2-7; TRBD2 might be the D (7 bases). Between the trimmed V and J ends, which lost 10 bases and 5 bases, there was a span of 21 bases. The CDR3 runs to 14 residues. The germline V gene has CDR1 MNHEY and CDR2 SMNVEV (reference sequence). DNA of the CDR3: TGTGCCACCGCCGGGGGGCCGCGTCGGAACGAGCAGTACTTC. Protein sequence: CATAGGPRRNEQYF.

This chain uses TRBV5-6 with TRBJ2-3; 12 positions agree with TRBD1. The V and J ends lost 2 bases and 2 bases, in that order; junction bases with no gene match: 3. CDR3 length: 16 residues. CDR1 is SGHDT and CDR2 is YYEEEE in the germline V gene. CDR3 amino acids: CASSLGDRGLTDTQYF. In DNA form, the CDR3 reads TGTGCCAGCAGCTTAGGGGACAGGGGGCTCACAGATACGCAGTATTTT.

The chain uses TRBV19 and TRBJ2-5, with D possibly TRBD1 on 6 matching bases. V lost 6 bases and J lost 2, with 7 bases in between. The CDR3 has 12 residues. Germline V CDR1 and CDR2: LNHDA, SQIVND (reference sequence). The CDR3: CASSDRQETQYF. CDR3 nucleotide sequence: TGTGCCAGTAGCGACAGGCAAGAGACCCAGTACTTC.

This clone has just one count. V usage is TRBV7-2 and J usage is TRBJ1-2, with D possibly matching TRBD1 (5 bases). V lost 4 bases, J lost 4 bases, and 10 bases lay in between. Germline assignment: CDR1 SGHTA and CDR2 FQGNSA. The CDR3 extends over 13 amino acids. CDR3 coding DNA: TGTGCCAGCAGCTCTGGGGGGGGCTATGGCTACACCTTC. Encoded protein: CASSSGGGYGYTF. Variable domain in full (rest from reference TRBV7-2 and TRBJ1-2): GAGVSQSPSNKVTEKGKDVELRCDPISGHTALYWYRQSLGQGLEFLIYFQGNSAPDKSGLPSDRFSAERTGGSVSTLTIQRTQQEDSAVYLCASSSGGGYGYTFGSGTRLTVV.

The rearrangement joins TRBV4-3 to TRBJ2-3; 10 positions match TRBD2. V dropped 1 base and J dropped 4; count of bases not matched to a gene: 8. The CDR3 has 17 residues. CDR1 is LGHNA, CDR2 YSLEER, per germline. DNA for the CDR3: TGCGCCAGCAGCCAAGTTCGGAGCGGGGGGGCCGCAGATACGCAGTATTTT. Amino acid sequence: CASSQVRSGGAADTQYF.

CDR3 DNA: TGTGCCAGCAGTCCTCTGGCAGACCCTAGCGGACACCGAGAGACCCAGTACTTC. It yields the protein CASSPLADPSGHRETQYF. The chain links TRBV14 to TRBJ2-5, with TRBD2 matching over 7 bases. The V gene's germline CDR1 is SGHDN and CDR2 FVKESK. The CDR3 is made up of 18 amino acids. Trimming removed 6 bases from V and 4 bases from J; junction bases left unmatched: 20.

This chain joins TRBV27 and TRBJ2-7, with 9 bases identical to TRBD1. From germline, CDR1 is MNHEY and CDR2 SMNVEV (reference sequence). This CDR3 is 14 amino acids long. Trimming took 6 bases from V and 3 from J; bases not matched to a gene: 6. In DNA form, the CDR3 reads TGTGCCAGCAGCCCGGGACAGGGTAACTACGAGCAGTACTTC. Translation gives CASSPGQGNYEQYF.

This clone has only a few counts. This chain links TRBV15 with TRBJ2-5; possibly TRBD1 for D (5 bases). Germline CDR1 reads LNHNV; CDR2 reads YYDKDF (reference sequence). The CDR3 is made up of 15 amino acids. The ends were cut back, 3 bases at V and 5 bases at J, with 16 bases in the middle. In nucleotides, the CDR3 is TGTGCCACCAGCAGCCCGGGTCAAAAGGGGGAGACCCAGTACTTC. This encodes CATSSPGQKGETQYF.

The rearrangement links TRBV27 to TRBJ2-5; tentatively, D is TRBD1 (5 bases). V lost 6 bases to trimming and J lost 3 bases, with 11 bases between them. This CDR3 has 13 amino acids. Germline assignment: CDR1 MNHEY and CDR2 SMNVEV (reference sequence). The chain's CDR3 is CASRRTQKETQYF. The CDR3 nucleotides are TGTGCCAGCAGGAGGACACAGAAAGAGACCCAGTACTTC.

The chain combines TRBV9 with TRBJ1-4; no clear D. Germline V lookup: CDR1 SGDLS, CDR2 YYNGEE. The CDR3 consists of 13 residues. Between the trimmed V and J ends, which lost 3 bases and 1 base, there was a span of 4 bases. The CDR3 region is CASSAGTNEKLFF. CDR3 in DNA: TGTGCCAGCAGCGCAGGAACTAATGAAAAACTGTTTTTT.